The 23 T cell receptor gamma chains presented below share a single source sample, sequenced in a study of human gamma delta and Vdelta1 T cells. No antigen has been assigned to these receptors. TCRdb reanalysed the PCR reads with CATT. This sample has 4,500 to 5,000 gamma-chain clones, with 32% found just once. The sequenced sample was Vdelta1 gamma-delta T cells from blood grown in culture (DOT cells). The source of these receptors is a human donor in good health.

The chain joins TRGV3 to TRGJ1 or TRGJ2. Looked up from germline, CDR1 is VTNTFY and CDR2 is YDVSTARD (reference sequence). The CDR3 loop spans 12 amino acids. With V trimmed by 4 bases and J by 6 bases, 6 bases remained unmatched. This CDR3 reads CATWDQGYKKLF. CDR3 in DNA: TGTGCCACCTGGGATCAGGGTTATAAGAAACTCTTT.

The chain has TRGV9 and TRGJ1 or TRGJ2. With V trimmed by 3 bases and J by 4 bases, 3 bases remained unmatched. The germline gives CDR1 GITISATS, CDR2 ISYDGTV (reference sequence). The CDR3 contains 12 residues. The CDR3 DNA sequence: TGTGCCTTGTGGGAGCCCTATTATAAGAAACTCTTT. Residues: CALWEPYYKKLF.

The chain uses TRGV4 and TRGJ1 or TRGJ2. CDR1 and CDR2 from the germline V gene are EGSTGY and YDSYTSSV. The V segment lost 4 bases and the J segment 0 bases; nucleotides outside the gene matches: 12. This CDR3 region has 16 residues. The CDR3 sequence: CATWDGTNKNYYKKLF. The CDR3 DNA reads TGTGCCACCTGGGACGGAACGAATAAGAATTATTATAAGAAACTCTTT.

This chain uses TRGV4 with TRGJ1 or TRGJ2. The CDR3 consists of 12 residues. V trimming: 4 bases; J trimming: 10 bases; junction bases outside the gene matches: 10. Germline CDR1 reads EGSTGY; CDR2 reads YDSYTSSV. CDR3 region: CATWDGTLKKLF. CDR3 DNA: TGTGCCACCTGGGACGGGACATTAAAGAAACTCTTT.

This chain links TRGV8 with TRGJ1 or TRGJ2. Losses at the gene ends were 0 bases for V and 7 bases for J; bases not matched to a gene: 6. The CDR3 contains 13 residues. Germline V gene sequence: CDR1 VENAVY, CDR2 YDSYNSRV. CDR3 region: CATWDRPGYKKLF. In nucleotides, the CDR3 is TGTGCCACCTGGGATAGGCCCGGCTATAAGAAACTCTTT.

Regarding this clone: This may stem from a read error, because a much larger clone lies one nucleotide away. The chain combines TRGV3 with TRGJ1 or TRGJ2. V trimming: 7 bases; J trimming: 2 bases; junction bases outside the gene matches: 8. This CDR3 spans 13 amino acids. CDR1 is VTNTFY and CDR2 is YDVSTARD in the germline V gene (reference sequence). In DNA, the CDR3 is TGTGCCACCTGCGACGGGGATTATTATAAGAAACTCTTT. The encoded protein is CATCDGDYYKKLF.

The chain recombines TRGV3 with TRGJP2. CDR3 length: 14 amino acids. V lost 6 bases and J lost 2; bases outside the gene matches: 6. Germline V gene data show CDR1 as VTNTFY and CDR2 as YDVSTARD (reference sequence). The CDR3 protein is CATWLGSSDWIKTF. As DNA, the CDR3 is TGTGCCACCTGGTTGGGGAGTAGTGATTGGATCAAGACGTTT.

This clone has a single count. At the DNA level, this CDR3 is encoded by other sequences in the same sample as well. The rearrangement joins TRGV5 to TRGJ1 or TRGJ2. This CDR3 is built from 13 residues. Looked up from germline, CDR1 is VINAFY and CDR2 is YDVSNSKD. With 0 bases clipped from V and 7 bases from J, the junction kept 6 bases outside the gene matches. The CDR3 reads CATWDRLRYKKLF. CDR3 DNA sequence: TGTGCCACCTGGGACAGGCTTCGGTATAAGAAACTCTTT.

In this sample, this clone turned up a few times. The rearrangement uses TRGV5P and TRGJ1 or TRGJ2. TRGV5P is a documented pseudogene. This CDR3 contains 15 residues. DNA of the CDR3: TGTGCCACCTGGGGGAGTAACCAACTTTATTATAAGAAACTCTTT. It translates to CATWGSNQLYYKKLF.

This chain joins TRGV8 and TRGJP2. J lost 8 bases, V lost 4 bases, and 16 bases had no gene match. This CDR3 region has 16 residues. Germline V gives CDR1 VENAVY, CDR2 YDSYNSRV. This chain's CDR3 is CATWDNLRLGDWIKTF. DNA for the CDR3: TGTGCCACCTGGGACAACCTCAGACTGGGGGATTGGATCAAGACGTTT.

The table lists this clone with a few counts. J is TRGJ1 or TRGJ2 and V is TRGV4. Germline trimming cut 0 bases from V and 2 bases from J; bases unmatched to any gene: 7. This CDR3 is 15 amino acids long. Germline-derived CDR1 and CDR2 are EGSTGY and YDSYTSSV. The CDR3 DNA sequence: TGTGCCACCTGGGATGGGCCCTCCGATTATTATAAGAAACTCTTT. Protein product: CATWDGPSDYYKKLF.

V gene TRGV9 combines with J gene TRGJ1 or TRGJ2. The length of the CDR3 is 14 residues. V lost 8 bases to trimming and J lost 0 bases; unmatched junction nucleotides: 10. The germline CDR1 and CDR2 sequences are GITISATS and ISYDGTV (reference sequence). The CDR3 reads CALLCAWNYYKKLF. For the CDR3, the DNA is TGTGCCTTGTTGTGTGCCTGGAATTATTATAAGAAACTCTTT.

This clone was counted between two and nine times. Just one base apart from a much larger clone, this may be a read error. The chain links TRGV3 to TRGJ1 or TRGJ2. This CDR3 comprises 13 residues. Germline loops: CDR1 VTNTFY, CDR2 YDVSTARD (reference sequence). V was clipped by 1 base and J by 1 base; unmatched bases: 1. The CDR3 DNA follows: TGTGCCACCTGGGACAGAAATTATTATAAGAAACTCTTT. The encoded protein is CATWDRNYYKKLF.

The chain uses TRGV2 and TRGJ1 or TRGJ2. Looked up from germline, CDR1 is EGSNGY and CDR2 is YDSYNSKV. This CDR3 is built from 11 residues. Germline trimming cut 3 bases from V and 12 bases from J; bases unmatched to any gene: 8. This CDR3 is CATWDPEGKLF. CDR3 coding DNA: TGTGCCACCTGGGACCCGGAGGGGAAACTCTTT.

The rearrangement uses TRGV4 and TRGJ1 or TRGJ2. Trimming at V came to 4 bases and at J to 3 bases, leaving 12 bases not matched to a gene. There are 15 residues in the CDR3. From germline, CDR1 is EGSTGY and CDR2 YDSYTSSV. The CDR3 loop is CATWDRGLSYYKKLF. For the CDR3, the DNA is TGTGCCACCTGGGACCGTGGGTTGTCTTATTATAAGAAACTCTTT.

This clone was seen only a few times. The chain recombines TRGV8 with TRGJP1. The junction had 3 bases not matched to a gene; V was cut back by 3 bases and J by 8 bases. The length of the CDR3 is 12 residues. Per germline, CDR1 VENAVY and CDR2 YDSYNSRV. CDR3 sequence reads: CATWDDGWFKIF. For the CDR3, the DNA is TGTGCCACCTGGGATGACGGTTGGTTCAAGATATTT.

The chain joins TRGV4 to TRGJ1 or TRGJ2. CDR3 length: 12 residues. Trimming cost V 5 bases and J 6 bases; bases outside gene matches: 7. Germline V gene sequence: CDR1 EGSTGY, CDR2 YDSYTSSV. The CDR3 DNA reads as TGTGCCACCTGGGCCCACCGTTATAAGAAACTCTTT. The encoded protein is CATWAHRYKKLF.

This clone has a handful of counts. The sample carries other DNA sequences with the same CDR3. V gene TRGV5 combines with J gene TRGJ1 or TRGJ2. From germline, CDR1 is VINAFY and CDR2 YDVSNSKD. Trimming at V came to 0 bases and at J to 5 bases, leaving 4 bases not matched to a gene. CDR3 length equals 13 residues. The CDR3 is CATWDRPDYKKLF. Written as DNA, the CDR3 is TGTGCCACCTGGGACAGGCCGGATTATAAGAAACTCTTT.

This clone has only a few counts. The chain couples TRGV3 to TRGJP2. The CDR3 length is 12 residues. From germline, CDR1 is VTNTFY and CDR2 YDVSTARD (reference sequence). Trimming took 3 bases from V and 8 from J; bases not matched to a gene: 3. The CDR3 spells CATWDLDWIKTF. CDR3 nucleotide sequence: TGTGCCACCTGGGACTTGGATTGGATCAAGACGTTT.

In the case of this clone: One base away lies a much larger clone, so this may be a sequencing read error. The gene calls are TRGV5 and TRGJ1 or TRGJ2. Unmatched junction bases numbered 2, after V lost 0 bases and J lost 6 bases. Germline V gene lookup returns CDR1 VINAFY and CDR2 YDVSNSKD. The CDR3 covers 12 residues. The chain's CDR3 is CATWDRTYKKLF. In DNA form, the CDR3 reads TGTGCCACCTGGGACAGGACTTATAAGAAACTCTTT.

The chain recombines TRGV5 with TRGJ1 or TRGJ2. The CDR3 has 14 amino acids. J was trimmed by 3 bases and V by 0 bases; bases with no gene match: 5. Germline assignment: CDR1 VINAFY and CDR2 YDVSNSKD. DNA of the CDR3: TGTGCCACCTGGGACAGGCCGGGTTATTATAAGAAACTCTTT. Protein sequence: CATWDRPGYYKKLF.

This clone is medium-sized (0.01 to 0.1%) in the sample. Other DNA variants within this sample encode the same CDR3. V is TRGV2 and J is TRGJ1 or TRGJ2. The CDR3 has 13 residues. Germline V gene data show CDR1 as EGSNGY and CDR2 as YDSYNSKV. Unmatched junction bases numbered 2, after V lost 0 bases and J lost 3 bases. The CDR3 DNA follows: TGTGCCACCTGGGACGGGCTTTATTATAAGAAACTCTTT. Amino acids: CATWDGLYYKKLF.

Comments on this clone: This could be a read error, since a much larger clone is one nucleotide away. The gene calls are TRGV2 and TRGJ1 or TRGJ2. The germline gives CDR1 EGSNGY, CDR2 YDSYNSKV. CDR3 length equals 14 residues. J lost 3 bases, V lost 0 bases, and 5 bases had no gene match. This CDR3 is CATWDGPVYYKKLF. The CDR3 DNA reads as TGTGCCACCTGGGACGGGCCGGTTTATTATAAGAAACTCTTT.